This TCR beta chain was sequenced for a study of tumor-infiltrating lymphocytes in primary liver carcinoma. Priming with a constant-region primer yielded TCR beta cDNA from roughly 500 ng total RNA. ARM-PCR was slightly modified, and three nested multiplex PCR rounds with it gave rise to the TCR beta libraries. For roughly 10 cycles apiece, the opening two PCR rounds ran with TRBV1-TRBV30 forward primers and a C-beta reverse primer. TCRdb processed the multiplex PCR reads anew with MiXCR; each CDR3 protein has one entry. The sample yields 330,000 or so distinct CDR3 sequences, less than 75% seen once. Unsorted whole blood supplied the RNA, and germline DNA was extracted too. Enrolled patients were chronically infected with HBV and treatment-naive. Investigators obtained approximately 4.1 milliliters of peripheral blood ahead of surgery. Study conclusions and caveats: Overlap in tumor-adjacent and tumor-blood pairs fell below that of tumor region pairs. A significantly higher top-250-clone fraction was found in tumors than in blood (p = 0.039).

As to this clonotype: Its antigen is undetermined. A read error may be the cause here, since a much bigger clone is one base away.

CDR3 length equals 15 residues. Per the germline V gene, CDR1 is SGHVS and CDR2 is FQNEAQ. J is TRBJ2-7 and V is TRBV7-8, with D possibly being TRBD1 (5 bases). Sequencing used peripheral blood. The sequence derives from a man aged 40-49 years with primary liver carcinoma and hepatitis B virus infection. The CDR3 DNA reads as TGTGCCAACAGCTTACCTCAGGGAAGTGGCTACGAGCAGTACTTC. This translates into CANSLPQGSGYEQYF.